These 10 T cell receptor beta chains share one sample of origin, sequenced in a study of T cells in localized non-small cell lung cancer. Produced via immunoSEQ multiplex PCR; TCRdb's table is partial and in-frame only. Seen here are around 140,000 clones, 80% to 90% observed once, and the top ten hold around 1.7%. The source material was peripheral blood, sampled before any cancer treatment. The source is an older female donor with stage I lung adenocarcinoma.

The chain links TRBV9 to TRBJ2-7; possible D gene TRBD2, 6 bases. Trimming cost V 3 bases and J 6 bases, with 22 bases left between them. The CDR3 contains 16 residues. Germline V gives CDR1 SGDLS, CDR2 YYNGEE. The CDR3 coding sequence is TGTGCCAGCAGCGGGGTAGCCCGGGGGTCCCAGACCGAGCAGTACTTC. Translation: CASSGVARGSQTEQYF.

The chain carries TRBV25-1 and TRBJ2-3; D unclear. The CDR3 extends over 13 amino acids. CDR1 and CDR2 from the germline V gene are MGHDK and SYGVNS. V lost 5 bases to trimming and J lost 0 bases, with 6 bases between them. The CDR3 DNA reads TGTGCCAGCAGTATATGGAGCACAGATACGCAGTATTTT. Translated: CASSIWSTDTQYF.

The CDR3 nucleotides are TGTGCCAGCAGCCCCTTGACGGGCGTTGGGACCCAGTACTTC. Protein: CASSPLTGVGTQYF. The rearrangement joins TRBV11-2 to TRBJ2-5, with D hard to call. The CDR3 loop spans 14 amino acids. Trimming took off 5 bases at V and 7 bases at J, with 17 bases between the two ends. Germline lookup yields CDR1 SGHAT and CDR2 FQNNGV.

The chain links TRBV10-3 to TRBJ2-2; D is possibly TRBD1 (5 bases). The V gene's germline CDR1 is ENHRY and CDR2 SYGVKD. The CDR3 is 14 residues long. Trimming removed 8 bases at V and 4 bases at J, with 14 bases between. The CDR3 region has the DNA TGTGCCATCGGACAACGTAACCCCACCGGGGAGCTGTTTTTT. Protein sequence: CAIGQRNPTGELFF.

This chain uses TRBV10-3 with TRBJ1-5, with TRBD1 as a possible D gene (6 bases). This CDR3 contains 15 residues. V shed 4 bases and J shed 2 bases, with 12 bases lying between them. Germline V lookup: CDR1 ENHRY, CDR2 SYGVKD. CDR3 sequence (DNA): TGTGCCATCAGTGTGGGGGAGGGGGGCAATCAGCCCCAGCATTTT. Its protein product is CAISVGEGGNQPQHF.

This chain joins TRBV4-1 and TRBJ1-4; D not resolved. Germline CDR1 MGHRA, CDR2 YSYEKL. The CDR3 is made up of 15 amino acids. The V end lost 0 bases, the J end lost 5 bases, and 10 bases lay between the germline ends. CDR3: CASSQDQNRNEKLFF. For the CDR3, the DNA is TGCGCCAGCAGCCAAGATCAAAATAGGAATGAAAAACTGTTTTTT.

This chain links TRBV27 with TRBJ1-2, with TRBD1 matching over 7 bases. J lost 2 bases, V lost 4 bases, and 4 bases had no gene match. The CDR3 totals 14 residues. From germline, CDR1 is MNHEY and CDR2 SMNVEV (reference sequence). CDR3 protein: CASSSSGQNYGYTF. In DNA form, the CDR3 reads TGTGCCAGCAGTTCCTCGGGACAGAACTATGGCTACACCTTC.

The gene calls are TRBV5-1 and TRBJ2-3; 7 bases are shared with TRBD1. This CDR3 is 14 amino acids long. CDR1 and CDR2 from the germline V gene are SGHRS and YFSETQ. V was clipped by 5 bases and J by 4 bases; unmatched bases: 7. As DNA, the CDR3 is TGCGCCAGCAGTGGTCAGGGGGTCGCAGATACGCAGTATTTT. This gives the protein CASSGQGVADTQYF.

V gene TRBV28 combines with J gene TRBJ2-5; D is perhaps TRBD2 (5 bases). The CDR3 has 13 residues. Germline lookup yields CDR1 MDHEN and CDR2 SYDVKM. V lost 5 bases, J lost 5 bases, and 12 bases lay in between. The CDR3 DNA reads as TGTGCCAGCAGTCGGACTCTTGGGGAGACCCAGTACTTC. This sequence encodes CASSRTLGETQYF.

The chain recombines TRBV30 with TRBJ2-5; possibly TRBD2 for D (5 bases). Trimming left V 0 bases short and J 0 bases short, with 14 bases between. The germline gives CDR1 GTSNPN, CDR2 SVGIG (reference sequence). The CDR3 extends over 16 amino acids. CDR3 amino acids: CAWSVTTTLYQETQYF. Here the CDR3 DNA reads TGTGCCTGGAGTGTGACTACCACCCTGTACCAAGAGACCCAGTACTTC.